Here is one TCR beta chain with its context. Its antigen is still unknown. TCRdb's copy holds only in-frame clones and misses some; the assay was immunoSEQ multiplex PCR. This table holds 55,000 to 85,000 clones, around 77% found once. Chemo-refractory metastatic non-small-cell lung cancer patients received focal radiation with ipilimumab CTLA-4 blockade. This entry is derived from a study of radiotherapy plus CTLA-4 blockade in lung cancer. Study-wide background: Patients showed objective responses in 15% to 20% of cases, and disease control was achieved by under 35%.

J lost 2 bases, V lost 3 bases, and 4 bases had no gene match. Germline V lookup: CDR1 SGDLS, CDR2 YYNGEE. The CDR3 covers 15 residues. Overall study findings and caveats: Tumor-derived TCR clones expanded in blood after radiotherapy plus ipilimumab. Early clone dynamics of blood T cells, plus interferon-beta, reportedly predicted response best.

The receptor's source is a human donor with non-small cell lung cancer whose response to radiotherapy plus ipilimumab could not be evaluated. Some clones in this sample may be carry-over from other donors' samples. The V call is TRBV9, the J call TRBJ2-1; 8 bases fit TRBD2. Sequenced material: peripheral blood, taken from a patient treated with radiotherapy plus ipilimumab. CDR3 DNA: TGTGCCAGCAGCGAGGGACTAGGGGCCTACAATGAGCAGTTCTTC. This translates into CASSEGLGAYNEQFF.